The 5 T cell receptor beta chains below come from one sample, sequenced in a study of shared clonotypes between healthy human individuals. Sequenced by immunoSEQ multiplex PCR; TCRdb stores in-frame clones only, minus some. The sample contains under 1,100,000 clones, roughly 74% of which appear only once. The specimen was memory CD4+ T cells from PBMCs. The sample's subset: CD45RA-negative fraction. All receptors come from a man aged 18 to 29 in good health. Some clones in this sample may be carry-over from other donors' samples.

This chain uses TRBV18 with TRBJ2-2, with 8 bases fitting TRBD1. The CDR3 is 15 amino acids. The trim removed 3 bases at V and 3 bases at J, leaving 3 bases unmatched. Germline V gives CDR1 KGHSH, CDR2 LQKENI. For the CDR3, the DNA is TGTGCCAGCTCACCGGCAGGGGGCCACACCGGGGAGCTGTTTTTT. Protein sequence: CASSPAGGHTGELFF. The full variable domain, rest sourced from reference TRBV18 and TRBJ2-2, is NAGVMQNPRHLVRRRGQEARLRCSPMKGHSHVYWYRQLPEEGLKFMVYLQKENIIDESGMPKERFSAEFPKEGPSILRIQQVVRGDSAAYFCASSPAGGHTGELFFGEGSRLTVL.

The chain has TRBV9 and TRBJ2-3, with D perhaps TRBD1 or TRBD2 (7 bases each). This CDR3 contains 17 residues. Germline V CDR1 and CDR2: SGDLS, YYNGEE. Trimming stripped 0 bases from V and 2 bases from J, with 16 bases between. The CDR3 loop reads CASSVAQGDYSTDTQYF. In DNA, the CDR3 is TGTGCCAGCAGCGTAGCCCAGGGGGACTACTCCACAGATACGCAGTATTTT.

This sequence joins TRBV5-5 and TRBJ1-1, with a weak D call TRBD1 (5 bases). Germline loops: CDR1 SGHKS, CDR2 YYEKEE (reference sequence). The ends were cut back, 7 bases at V and 3 bases at J, with 10 bases in the middle. The CDR3 length is 12 residues. CDR3 residues: CASSTEYTEAFF. CDR3 coding DNA: TGTGCCAGCTCGACAGAATACACTGAAGCTTTCTTT.

To note about this clone: This could be a read error, since a much larger clone is one nucleotide away. The CDR3 DNA reads TGTGCCTGGAGTGGCTCGGGTCAGCCCCGGCATTTT. Amino acids: CAWSGSGQPRHF. This chain connects TRBV30 to TRBJ1-5, with D unresolved. Germline assignment: CDR1 GTSNPN and CDR2 SVGIG (reference sequence). The CDR3 consists of 12 residues.

This clone came up a few times. This chain's CDR3 is CAARQSNTGELFF. The CDR3 region has the DNA TGTGCCGCAAGACAGTCGAACACCGGGGAGCTGTTTTTT. This sequence joins TRBV28 and TRBJ2-2; possible D gene TRBD1, 5 bases. CDR1 is MDHEN, CDR2 SYDVKM, per germline. The CDR3 loop spans 13 amino acids. With 11 bases removed from V and 0 bases from J, the gap between germline ends came to 10 bases.